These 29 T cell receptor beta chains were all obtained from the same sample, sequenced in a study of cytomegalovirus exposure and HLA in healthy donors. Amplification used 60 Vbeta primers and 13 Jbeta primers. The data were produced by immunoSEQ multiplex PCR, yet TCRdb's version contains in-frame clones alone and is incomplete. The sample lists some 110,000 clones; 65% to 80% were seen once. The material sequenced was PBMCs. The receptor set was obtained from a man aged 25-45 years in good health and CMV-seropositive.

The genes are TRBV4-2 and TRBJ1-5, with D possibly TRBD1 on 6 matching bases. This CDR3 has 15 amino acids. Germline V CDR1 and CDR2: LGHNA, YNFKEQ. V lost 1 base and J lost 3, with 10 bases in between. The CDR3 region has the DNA TGTGCCAGCAGCCAAGGGTCAGGGGACAATCAGCCCCAGCATTTT. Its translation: CASSQGSGDNQPQHF.

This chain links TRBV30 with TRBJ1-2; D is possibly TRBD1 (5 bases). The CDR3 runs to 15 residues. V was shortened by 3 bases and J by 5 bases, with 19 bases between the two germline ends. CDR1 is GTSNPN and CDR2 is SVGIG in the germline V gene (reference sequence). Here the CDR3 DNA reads TGTGCCTGGAGCGCCGGGCCTCTCAAGGGGTATGGCTACACCTTC. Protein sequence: CAWSAGPLKGYGYTF. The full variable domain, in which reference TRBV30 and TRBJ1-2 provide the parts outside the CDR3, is SQTIHQWPATLVQPVGSPLSLECTVEGTSNPNLYWYRQAAGRGLQLLFYSVGIGQISSEVPQNLSASRPQDRQFILSSKKLLLSDSGFYLCAWSAGPLKGYGYTFGSGTRLTVV.

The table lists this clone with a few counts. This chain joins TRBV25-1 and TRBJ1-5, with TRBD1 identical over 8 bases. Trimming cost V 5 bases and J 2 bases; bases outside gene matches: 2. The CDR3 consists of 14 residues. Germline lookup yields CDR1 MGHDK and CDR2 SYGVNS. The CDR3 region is CASSSDRGNQPQHF. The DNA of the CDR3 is TGTGCCAGCAGTTCGGACAGGGGCAATCAGCCCCAGCATTTT.

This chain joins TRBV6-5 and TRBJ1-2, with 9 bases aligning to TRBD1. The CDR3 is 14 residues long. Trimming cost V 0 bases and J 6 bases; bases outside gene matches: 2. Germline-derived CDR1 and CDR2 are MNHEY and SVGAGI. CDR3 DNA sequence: TGTGCCAGCAGTTACTCGGGGACAGGGAATGGCTACACCTTC. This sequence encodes CASSYSGTGNGYTF.

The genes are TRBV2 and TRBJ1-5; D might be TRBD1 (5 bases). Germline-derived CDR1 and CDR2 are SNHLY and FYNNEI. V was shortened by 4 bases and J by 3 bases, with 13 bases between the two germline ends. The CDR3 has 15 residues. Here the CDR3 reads CASSGGRVLNQPQHF. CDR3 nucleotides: TGTGCCAGCAGTGGGGGCAGGGTGCTCAATCAGCCCCAGCATTTT.

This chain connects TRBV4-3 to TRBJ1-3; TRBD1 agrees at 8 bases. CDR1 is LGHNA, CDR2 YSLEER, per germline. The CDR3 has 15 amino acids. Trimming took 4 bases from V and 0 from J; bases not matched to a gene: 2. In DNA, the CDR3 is TGCGCCAGCAGCCTTACAGGGGGCTCTGGAAACACCATATATTTT. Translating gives CASSLTGGSGNTIYF.

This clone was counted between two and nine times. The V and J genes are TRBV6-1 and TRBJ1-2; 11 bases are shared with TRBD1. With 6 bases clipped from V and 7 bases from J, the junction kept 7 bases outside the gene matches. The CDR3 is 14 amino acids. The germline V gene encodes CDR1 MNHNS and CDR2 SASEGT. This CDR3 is CASRPGGTGGGYTF. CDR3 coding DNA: TGTGCCAGCAGGCCCGGAGGGACAGGGGGTGGCTACACCTTC.

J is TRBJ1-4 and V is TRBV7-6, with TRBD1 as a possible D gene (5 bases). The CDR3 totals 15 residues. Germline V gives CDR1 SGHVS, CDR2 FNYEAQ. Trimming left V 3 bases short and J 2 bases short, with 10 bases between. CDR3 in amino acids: CASSLGAGTNEKLFF. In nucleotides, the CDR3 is TGTGCCAGCAGCTTGGGTGCAGGGACTAATGAAAAACTGTTTTTT. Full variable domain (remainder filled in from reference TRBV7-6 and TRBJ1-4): GAGVSQSPRYKVTKRGQDVALRCDPISGHVSLYWYRQALGQGPEFLTYFNYEAQQDKSGLPNDRFSAERPEGSISTLTIQRTEQRDSAMYRCASSLGAGTNEKLFFGSGTQLSVL.

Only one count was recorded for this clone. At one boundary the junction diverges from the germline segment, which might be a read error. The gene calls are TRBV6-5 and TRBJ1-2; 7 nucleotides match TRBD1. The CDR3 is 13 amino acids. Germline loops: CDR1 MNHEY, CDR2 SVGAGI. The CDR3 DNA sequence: TGTGCCAGCAGCACTGACAGGGTTGGTGGCTACCCCTTC. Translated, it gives CASSTDRVGGYPF.

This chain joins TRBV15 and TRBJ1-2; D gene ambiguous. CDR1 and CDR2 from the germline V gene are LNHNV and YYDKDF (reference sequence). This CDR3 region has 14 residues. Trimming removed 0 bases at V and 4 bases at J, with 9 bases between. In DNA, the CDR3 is TGTGCCACCAGCAGAGATCCGGGGTCCTATGGCTACACCTTC. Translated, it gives CATSRDPGSYGYTF.

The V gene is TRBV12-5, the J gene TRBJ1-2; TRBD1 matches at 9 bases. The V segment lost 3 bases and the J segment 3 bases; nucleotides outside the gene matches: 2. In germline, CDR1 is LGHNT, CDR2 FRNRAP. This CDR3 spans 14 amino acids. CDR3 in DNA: TGTGCTAGTGGTTTACAGGGGGCTTACTATGGCTACACCTTC. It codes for CASGLQGAYYGYTF. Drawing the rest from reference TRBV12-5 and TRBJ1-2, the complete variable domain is DARVTQTPRHKVTEMGQEVTMRCQPILGHNTVFWYRQTMMQGLELLAYFRNRAPLDDSGMPKDRFSAEMPDATLATLKIQPSEPRDSAVYFCASGLQGAYYGYTFGSGTRLTVV.

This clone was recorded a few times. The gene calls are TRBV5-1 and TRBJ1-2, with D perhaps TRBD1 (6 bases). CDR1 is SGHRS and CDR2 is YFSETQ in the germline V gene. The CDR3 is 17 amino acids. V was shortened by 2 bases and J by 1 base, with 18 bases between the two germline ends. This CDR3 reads CASSLASGAINNYGYTF. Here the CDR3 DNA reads TGCGCCAGCAGCTTAGCGTCAGGGGCCATAAATAACTATGGCTACACCTTC.

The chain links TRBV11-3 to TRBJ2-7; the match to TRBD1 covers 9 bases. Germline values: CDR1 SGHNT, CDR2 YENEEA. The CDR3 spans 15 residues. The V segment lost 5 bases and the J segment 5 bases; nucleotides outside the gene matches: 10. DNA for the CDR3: TGTGCCAGCAGCCAGAACCGGGACAGGGCTCACGAGCAGTACTTC. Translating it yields CASSQNRDRAHEQYF.

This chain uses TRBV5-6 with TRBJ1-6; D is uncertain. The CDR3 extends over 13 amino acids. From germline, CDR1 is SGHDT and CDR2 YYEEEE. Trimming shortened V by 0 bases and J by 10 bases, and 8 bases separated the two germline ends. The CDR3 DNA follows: TGTGCCAGCAGCTTGGACAGACACTCACCCCTCCACTTT. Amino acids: CASSLDRHSPLHF.

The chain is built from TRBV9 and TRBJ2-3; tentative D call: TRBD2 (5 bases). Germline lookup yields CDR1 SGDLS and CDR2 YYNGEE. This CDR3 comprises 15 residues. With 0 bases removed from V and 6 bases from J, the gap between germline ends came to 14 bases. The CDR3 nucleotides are TGTGCCAGCAGCGTAGACTCTTCCCCGGGGGATACGCAGTATTTT. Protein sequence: CASSVDSSPGDTQYF.

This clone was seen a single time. The CDR3 bases are TGTGCCAGCAGCTCCGGACAGGATGGTCAGCCCCAGCATTTT. Its translation is CASSSGQDGQPQHF. This sequence joins TRBV7-9 and TRBJ1-5, with 7 bases lining up with TRBD1. Trimming took 4 bases from V and 6 from J; bases not matched to a gene: 6. In germline, CDR1 is SEHNR, CDR2 FQNEAQ (reference sequence). This CDR3 has 14 amino acids.

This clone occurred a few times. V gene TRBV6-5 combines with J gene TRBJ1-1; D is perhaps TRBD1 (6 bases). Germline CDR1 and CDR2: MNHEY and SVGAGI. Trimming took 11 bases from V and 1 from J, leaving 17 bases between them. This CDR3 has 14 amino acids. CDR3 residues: CASSRGGPNTEAFF. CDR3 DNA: TGTGCCTCATCACGAGGGGGACCGAACACTGAAGCTTTCTTT.

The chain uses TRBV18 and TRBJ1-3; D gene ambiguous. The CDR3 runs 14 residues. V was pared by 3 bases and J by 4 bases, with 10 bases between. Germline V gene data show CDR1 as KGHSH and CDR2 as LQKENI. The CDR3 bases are TGTGCCAGCTCACCCCTCGGAGTGGGAAACACCATATATTTT. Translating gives CASSPLGVGNTIYF.

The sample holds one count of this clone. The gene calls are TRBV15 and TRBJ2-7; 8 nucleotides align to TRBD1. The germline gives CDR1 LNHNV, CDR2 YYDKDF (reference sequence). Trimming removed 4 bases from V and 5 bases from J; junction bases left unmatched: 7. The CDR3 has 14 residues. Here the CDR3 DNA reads TGTGCCACCAGCAACCAGGGGGCGAGGAACGAGCAGTACTTC. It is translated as CATSNQGARNEQYF.

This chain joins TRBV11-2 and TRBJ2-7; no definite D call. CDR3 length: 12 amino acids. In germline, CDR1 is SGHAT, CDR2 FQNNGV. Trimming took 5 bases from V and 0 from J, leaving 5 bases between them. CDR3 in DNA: TGTGCCAGCAGCGCGAGCTCCTACGAGCAGTACTTC. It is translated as CASSASSYEQYF.

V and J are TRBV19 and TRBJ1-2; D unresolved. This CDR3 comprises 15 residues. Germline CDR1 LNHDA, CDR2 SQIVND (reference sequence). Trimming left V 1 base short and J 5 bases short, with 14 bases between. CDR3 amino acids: CASSIGRPEKYGYTF. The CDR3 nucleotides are TGTGCCAGTAGTATAGGCAGGCCAGAGAAATATGGCTACACCTTC.

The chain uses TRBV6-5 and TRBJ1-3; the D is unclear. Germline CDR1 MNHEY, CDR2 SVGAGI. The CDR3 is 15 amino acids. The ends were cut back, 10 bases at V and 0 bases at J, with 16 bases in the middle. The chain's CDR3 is CATRRSSSSGNTIYF. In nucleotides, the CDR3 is TGTGCCACCAGACGGAGCTCGAGCTCTGGAAACACCATATATTTT.

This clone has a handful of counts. CDR3 in amino acids: CASSPKDRDTEAFF. The DNA for the CDR3 is TGTGCCAGTAGTCCGAAAGACAGGGACACTGAAGCTTTCTTT. The chain couples TRBV19 to TRBJ1-1; the match to TRBD1 covers 7 bases. J lost 3 bases, V lost 5 bases, and 6 bases had no gene match. Germline lookup yields CDR1 LNHDA and CDR2 SQIVND (reference sequence). The CDR3 length is 14 residues.

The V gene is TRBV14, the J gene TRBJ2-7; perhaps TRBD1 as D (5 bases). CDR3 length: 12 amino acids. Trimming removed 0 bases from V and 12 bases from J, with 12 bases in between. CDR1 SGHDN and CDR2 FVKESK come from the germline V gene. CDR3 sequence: CASSQEGAARYF. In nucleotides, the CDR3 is TGTGCCAGCAGCCAAGAAGGGGCCGCGCGGTACTTC. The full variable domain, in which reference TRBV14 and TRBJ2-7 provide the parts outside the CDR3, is EAGVTQFPSHSVIEKGQTVTLRCDPISGHDNLYWYRRVMGKEIKFLLHFVKESKQDESGMPNNRFLAERTGGTYSTLKVQPAELEDSGVYFCASSQEGAARYFGPGTRLTVT.

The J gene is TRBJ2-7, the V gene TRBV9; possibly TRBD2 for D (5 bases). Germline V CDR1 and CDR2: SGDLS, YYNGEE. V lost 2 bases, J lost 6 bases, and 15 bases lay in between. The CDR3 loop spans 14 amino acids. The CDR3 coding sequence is TGTGCCAGCAGCGTGACGGGGAAGCTGGGCGAGCAGTACTTC. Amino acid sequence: CASSVTGKLGEQYF.

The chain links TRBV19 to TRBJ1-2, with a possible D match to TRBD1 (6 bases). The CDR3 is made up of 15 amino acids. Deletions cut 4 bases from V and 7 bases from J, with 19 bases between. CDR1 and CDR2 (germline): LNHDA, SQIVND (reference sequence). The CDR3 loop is CASSTAPGEGSGYTF. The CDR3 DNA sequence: TGTGCCAGTAGTACGGCCCCAGGGGAAGGGTCTGGCTACACCTTC.

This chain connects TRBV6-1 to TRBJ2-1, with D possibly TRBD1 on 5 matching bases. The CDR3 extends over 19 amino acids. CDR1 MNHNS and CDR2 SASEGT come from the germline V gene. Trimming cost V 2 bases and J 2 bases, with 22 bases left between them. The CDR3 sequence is CASSESFSWQGWAYNEQFF. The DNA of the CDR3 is TGTGCCAGCAGTGAAAGTTTCTCCTGGCAGGGTTGGGCCTACAATGAGCAGTTCTTC.

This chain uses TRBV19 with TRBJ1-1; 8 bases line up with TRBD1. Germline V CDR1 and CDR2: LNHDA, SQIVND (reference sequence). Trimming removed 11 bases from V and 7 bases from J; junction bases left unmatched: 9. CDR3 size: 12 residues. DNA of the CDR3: TGTGCCGCTAAGCAGGGGGCGGTTGAAGCTTTCTTT. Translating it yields CAAKQGAVEAFF.

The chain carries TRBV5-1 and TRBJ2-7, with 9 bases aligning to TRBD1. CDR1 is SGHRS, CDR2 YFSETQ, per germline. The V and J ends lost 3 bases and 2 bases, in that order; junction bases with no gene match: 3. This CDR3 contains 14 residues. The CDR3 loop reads CASSSGQGPYEQYF. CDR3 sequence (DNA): TGCGCCAGCAGCTCTGGACAGGGGCCCTACGAGCAGTACTTC.